The TCR beta chain described here comes from a study of CD4 T cells in relation to SARS-CoV-2 and coronaviruses. The unexposed donors gave CD4+ T cells in 2011-2018, prior to COVID-19. Uncultured naive and memory CD4+ T cells supplied DNA for deep TCR-beta sequencing. Sequenced by immunoSEQ multiplex PCR; TCRdb stores in-frame clones only, minus some. This table holds 60,000 to 80,000 clones, over 70% found once. This clone was counted once. Looked up from germline, CDR1 is SGHRS and CDR2 is YFSETQ. CDR3 size: 14 residues. Trimming at V came to 4 bases and at J to 5 bases, leaving 8 bases not matched to a gene.

This rearrangement joins TRBV5-1 to TRBJ1-2; TRBD1 aligns across 7 bases. What was sequenced was memory CD4+ T cells from PBMCs. The source of this sequence is a human donor in good health. The CDR3 reads CASSTDRSGYGYTF. CDR3 nucleotide sequence: TGCGCCAGCAGCACGGACAGGAGCGGATATGGCTACACCTTC.